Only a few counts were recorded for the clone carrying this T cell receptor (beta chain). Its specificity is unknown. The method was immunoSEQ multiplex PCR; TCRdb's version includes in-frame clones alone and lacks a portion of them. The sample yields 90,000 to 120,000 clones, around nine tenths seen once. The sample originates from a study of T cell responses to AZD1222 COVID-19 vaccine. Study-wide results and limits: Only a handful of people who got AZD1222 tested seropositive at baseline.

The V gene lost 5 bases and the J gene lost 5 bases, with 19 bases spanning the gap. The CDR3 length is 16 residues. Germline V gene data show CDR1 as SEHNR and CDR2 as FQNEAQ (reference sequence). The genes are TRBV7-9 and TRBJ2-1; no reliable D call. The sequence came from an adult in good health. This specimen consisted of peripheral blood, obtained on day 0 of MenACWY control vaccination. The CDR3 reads CASSQKPYLGDNEQFF. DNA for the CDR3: TGTGCCAGCAGCCAAAAGCCTTATCTGGGTGACAATGAGCAGTTCTTC.